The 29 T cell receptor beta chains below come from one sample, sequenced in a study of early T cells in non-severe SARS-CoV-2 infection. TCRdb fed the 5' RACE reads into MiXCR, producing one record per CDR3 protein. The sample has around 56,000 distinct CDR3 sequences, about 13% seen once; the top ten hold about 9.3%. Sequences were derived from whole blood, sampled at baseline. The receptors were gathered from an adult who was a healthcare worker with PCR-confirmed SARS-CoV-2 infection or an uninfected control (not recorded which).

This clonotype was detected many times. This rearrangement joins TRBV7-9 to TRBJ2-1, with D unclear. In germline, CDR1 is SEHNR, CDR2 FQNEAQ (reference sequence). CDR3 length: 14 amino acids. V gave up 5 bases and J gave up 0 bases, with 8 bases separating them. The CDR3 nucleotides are TGTGCCAGCAGCGCTCGGACCTCCTACAATGAGCAGTTCTTC. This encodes CASSARTSYNEQFF.

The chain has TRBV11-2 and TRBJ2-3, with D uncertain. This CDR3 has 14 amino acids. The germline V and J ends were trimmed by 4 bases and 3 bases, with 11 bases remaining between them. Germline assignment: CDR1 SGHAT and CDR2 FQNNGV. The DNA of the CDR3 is TGTGCCAGCAGCTCGGGCCTACGGACAGATACGCAGTATTTT. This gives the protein CASSSGLRTDTQYF.

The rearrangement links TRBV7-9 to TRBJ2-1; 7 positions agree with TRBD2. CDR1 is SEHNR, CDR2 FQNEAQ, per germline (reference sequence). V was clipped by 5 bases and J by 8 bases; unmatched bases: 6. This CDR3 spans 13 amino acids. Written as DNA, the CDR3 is TGTGCCAGCAGCCCCGGGACTATCCATGAGCAGTTCTTC. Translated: CASSPGTIHEQFF.

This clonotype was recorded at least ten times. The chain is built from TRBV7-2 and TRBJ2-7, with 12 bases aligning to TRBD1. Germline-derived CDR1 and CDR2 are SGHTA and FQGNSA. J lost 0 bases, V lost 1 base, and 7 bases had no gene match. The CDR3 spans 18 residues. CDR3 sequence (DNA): TGTGCCAGCAGCTTAGTAGGGGGGACAGGGGGCGCCTCCTACGAGCAGTACTTC. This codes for CASSLVGGTGGASYEQYF.

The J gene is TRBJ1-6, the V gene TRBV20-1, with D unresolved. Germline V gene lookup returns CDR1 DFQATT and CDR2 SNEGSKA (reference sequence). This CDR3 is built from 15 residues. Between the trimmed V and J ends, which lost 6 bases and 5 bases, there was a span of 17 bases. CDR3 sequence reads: CSALDGGYNNSPLHF. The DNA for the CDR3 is TGCAGTGCCCTTGACGGCGGGTATAATAATTCACCCCTCCACTTT.

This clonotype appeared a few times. CDR3 bases: TGTGCCAGCAGCCCCTTCATCAGGGGGATGGACGAGCAGTACTTC. Its translation: CASSPFIRGMDEQYF. V and J are TRBV7-9 and TRBJ2-7; 7 bases align to TRBD1. J gave up 5 bases and V 5 bases, and 12 bases lay outside the gene matches. The CDR3 contains 15 residues. Germline CDR1 and CDR2: SEHNR and FQNEAQ (reference sequence).

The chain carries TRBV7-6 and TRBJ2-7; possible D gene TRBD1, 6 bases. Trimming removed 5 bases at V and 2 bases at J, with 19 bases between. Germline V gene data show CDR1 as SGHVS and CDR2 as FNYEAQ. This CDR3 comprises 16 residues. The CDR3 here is CASSQGPGTLTYEQYF. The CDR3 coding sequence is TGTGCCAGCAGCCAGGGGCCGGGGACACTGACCTACGAGCAGTACTTC.

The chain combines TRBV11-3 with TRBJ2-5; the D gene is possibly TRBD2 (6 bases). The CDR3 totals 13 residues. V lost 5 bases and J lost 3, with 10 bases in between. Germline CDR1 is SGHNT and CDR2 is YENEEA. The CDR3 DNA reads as TGTGCCAGCAGCCCCGGGACTGAAGAGACCCAGTACTTC. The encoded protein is CASSPGTEETQYF.

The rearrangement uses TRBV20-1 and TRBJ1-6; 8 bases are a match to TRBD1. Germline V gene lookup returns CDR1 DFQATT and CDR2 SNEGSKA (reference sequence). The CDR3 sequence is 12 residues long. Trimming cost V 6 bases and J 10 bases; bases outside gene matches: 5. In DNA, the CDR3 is TGCAGTGCAAAGACAGGGGAATCACCCCTCCACTTT. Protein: CSAKTGESPLHF.

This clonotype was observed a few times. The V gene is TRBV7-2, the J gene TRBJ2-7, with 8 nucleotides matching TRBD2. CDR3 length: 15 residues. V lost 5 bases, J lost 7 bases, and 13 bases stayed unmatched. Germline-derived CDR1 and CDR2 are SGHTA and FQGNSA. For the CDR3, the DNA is TGTGCCAGCAGCCCGGGGGGGGTAGCGGTACGAGAGCAGTACTTC. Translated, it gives CASSPGGVAVREQYF.

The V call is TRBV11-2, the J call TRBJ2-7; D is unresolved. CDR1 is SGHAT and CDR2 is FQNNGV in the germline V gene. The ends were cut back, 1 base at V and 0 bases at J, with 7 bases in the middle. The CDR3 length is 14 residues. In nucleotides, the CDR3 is TGTGCCAGCAGCTTAGTCCAGATCTCCTACGAGCAGTACTTC. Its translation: CASSLVQISYEQYF.

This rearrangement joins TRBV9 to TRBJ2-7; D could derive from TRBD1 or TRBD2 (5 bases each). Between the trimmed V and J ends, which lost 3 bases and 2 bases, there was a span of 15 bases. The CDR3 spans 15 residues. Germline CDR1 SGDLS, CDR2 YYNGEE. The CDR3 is CASSGAGTRPYEQYF. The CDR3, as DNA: TGTGCCAGCAGCGGGGCCGGGACCCGCCCCTACGAGCAGTACTTC.

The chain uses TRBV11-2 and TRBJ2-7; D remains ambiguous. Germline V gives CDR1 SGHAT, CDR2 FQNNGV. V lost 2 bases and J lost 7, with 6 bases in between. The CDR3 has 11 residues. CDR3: CASSLYLEQYF. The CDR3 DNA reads TGTGCCAGCAGCTTATATCTTGAGCAGTACTTC.

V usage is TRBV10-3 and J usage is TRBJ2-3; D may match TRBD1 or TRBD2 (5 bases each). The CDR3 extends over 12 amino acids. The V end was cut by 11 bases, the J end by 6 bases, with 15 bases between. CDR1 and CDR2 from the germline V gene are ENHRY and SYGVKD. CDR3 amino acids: CAASGAGDTQYF. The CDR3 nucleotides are TGTGCCGCCTCTGGGGCGGGCGATACGCAGTATTTT.

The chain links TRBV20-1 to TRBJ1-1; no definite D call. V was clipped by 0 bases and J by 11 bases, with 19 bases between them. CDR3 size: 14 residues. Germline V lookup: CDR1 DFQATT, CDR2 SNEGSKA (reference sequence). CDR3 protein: CSARDPGHPDRAFF. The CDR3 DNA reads TGCAGTGCTAGAGATCCTGGGCACCCGGATAGGGCTTTCTTT.

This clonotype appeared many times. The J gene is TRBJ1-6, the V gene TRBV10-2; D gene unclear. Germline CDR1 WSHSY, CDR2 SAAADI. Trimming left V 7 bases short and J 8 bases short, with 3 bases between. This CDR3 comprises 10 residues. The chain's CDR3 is CASTDSPLHF. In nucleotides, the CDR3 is TGCGCCAGCACTGATTCACCCCTCCACTTT.

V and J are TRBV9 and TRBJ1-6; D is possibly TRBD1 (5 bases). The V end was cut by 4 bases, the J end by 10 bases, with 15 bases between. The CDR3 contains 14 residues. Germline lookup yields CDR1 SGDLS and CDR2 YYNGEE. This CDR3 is CASSKAGWKSPLHF. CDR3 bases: TGTGCCAGCAGCAAAGCAGGGTGGAAGTCACCCCTCCACTTT.

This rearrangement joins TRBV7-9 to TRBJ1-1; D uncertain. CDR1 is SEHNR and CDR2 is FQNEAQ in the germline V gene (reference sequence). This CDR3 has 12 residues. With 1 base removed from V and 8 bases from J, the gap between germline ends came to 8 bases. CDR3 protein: CASSLGIGEAFF. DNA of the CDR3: TGTGCCAGCAGCTTAGGGATCGGGGAAGCTTTCTTT.

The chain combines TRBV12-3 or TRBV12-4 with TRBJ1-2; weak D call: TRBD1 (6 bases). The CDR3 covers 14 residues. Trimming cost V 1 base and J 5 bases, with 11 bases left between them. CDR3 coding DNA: TGTGCCAGCAGTTTAGTACAGGGCCTGTATGGCTACACCTTC. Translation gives CASSLVQGLYGYTF.

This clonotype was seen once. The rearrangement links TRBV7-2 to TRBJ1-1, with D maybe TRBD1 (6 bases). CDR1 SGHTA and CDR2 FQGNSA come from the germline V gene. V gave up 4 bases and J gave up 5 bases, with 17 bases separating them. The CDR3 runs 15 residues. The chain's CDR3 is CASSSNTGRRTEAFF. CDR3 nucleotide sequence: TGTGCCAGCAGCTCGAACACAGGGAGGCGAACTGAAGCTTTCTTT.

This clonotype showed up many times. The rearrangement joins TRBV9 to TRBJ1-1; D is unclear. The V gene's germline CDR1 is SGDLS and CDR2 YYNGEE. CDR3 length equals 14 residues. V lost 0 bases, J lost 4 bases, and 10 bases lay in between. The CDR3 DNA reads TGTGCCAGCAGCGTAGGCGTTTATAGCACTGAAGCTTTCTTT. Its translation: CASSVGVYSTEAFF.

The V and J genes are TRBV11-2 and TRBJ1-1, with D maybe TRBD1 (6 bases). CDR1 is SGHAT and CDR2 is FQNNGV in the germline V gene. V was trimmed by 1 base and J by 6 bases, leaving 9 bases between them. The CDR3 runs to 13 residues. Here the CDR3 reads CASSLVGGSEAFF. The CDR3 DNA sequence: TGTGCCAGCAGCTTAGTAGGGGGATCTGAAGCTTTCTTT. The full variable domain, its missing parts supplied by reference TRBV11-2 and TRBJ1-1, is EAGVAQSPRYKIIEKRQSVAFWCNPISGHATLYWYQQILGQGPKLLIQFQNNGVVDDSQLPKDRFSAERLKGVDSTLKIQPAKLEDSAVYLCASSLVGGSEAFFGQGTRLTVV.

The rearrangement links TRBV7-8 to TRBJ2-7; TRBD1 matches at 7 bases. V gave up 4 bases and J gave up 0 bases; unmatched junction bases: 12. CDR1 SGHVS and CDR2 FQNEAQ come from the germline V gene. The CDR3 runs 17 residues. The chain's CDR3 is CASSSLPGQKYSYEQYF. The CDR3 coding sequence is TGTGCCAGCAGCTCCCTGCCGGGACAGAAATACTCCTACGAGCAGTACTTC.

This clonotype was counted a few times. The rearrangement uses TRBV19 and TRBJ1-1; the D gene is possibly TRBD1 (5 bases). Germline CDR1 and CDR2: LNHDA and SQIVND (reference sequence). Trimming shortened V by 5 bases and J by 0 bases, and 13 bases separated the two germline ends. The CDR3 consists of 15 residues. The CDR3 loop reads CASSPRREVNTEAFF. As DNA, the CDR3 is TGTGCCAGTAGTCCCCGCAGGGAGGTGAACACTGAAGCTTTCTTT.

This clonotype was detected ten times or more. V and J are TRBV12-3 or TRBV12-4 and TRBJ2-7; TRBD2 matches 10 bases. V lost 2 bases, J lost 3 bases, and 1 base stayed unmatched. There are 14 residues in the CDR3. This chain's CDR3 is CASSLSSGSYEQYF. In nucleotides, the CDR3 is TGTGCCAGCAGTTTATCTAGCGGGAGCTACGAGCAGTACTTC.

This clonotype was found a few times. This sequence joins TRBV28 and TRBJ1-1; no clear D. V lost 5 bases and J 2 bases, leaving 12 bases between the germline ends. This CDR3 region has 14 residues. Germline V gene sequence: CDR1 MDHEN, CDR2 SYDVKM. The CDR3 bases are TGTGCCAGCAGTCTTCTCGGGGAAAACACTGAAGCTTTCTTT. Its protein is CASSLLGENTEAFF.

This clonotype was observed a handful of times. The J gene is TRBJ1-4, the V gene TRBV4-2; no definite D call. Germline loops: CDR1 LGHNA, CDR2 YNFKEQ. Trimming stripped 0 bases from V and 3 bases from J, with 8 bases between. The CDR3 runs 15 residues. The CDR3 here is CASSQDGQPNEKLFF. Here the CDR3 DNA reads TGTGCCAGCAGCCAAGACGGGCAGCCTAATGAAAAACTGTTTTTT.

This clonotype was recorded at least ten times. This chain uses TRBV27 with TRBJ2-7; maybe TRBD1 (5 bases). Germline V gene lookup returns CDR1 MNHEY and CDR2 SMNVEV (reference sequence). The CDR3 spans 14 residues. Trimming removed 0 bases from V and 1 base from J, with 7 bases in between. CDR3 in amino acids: CASSLSDRSYEQYF. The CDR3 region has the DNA TGTGCCAGCAGTTTATCTGACAGATCCTACGAGCAGTACTTC.

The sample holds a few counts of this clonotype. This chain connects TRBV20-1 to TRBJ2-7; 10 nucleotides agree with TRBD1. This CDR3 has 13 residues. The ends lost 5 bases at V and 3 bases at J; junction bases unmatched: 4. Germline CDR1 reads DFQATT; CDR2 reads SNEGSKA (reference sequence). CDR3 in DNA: TGCAGTGCTTCCCGGGACAGGGGCTACGAGCAGTACTTC. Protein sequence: CSASRDRGYEQYF.